This T cell receptor (beta chain) is from a study of beta chain features in type 1 diabetes. Study background: Examination spanned fewer than 140,000,000 sorted cells from all samples. Study outcomes and limitations: Shortening of TCRB CDR3s, moderate but significant, appeared in all four CD4+ subsets of Type 1 diabetes patients.

Expressed TCRB transcripts were sequenced because the isolated RNA had all been reverse transcribed beforehand. Deep immunoSEQ sequencing covered naive, central memory and regulatory T cell samples. Produced via immunoSEQ multiplex PCR; TCRdb's table is partial and in-frame only. This sample carries under 950,000 clones, 17% of them seen once, and the ten largest clones take around 0.02%. The V segment lost 6 bases and the J segment 5 bases; nucleotides outside the gene matches: 11. From germline, CDR1 is MDHEN and CDR2 SYDVKM. The CDR3 spans 15 residues. This clone turned up a few times. The antigen is unknown.

The chain carries TRBV28 and TRBJ2-5; 8 bases match TRBD1. Sequencing was performed on naive CD4+ T cells from blood. The TCR originated in a woman between 18 and 30 years old in good health. This CDR3 reads CASSTGGSPLETQYF. The CDR3 DNA reads TGTGCCAGCAGCACAGGGGGTTCGCCCTTGGAGACCCAGTACTTC.